The sequence of this TCR beta chain was determined in a study of T cell responses to AZD1222 COVID-19 vaccine. Study-wide results and caveats: Repertoire sampling was restricted to post-peak T cell response timepoints. Spike-spanning, vaccine-associated CD4 TCRs were dominant at 160-218 and 743-854. Only six people who got AZD1222 tested seropositive at baseline.

The V and J ends lost 0 bases and 8 bases respectively, with 17 bases between them. The CDR3 is made up of 16 amino acids. The germline CDR1 and CDR2 sequences are SNHLY and FYNNEI. Here immunoSEQ multiplex PCR was the method, and the copy in TCRdb shows in-frame clones only, minus some. The top ten hold about 5% of the sample, which has about 100,000 clones, about 90% seen once. This clone showed up just once. Its antigen is still unknown. This sequence was found in an adult who received the AZD1222 COVID-19 vaccine. This chain links TRBV2 with TRBJ1-3; perhaps TRBD1 as D (5 bases). Material: peripheral blood, obtained 28 days after the second AZD1222 dose. CDR3 protein: CASSEALGPGGDTIYF. Written as DNA, the CDR3 is TGTGCCAGCAGTGAAGCGCTCGGCCCGGGGGGGGACACCATATATTTT.